The source of this T cell receptor beta chain is a study of cytomegalovirus exposure and HLA in healthy donors. Study details: Findings of an earlier analysis included more than 90 million unique TCR beta sequences from some 180 million T cells.

The PCR was carried out with 60 Vbeta primers and 13 Jbeta primers. Here immunoSEQ multiplex PCR was the method, and the copy in TCRdb shows in-frame clones only, minus some. The sample shows roughly 99,000 clones, 70% to 80% of them seen only once. Trimming pared 8 bases from V and 6 bases from J, leaving 4 bases between. This CDR3 is built from 9 residues. This sequence was found in a man in his late teens or twenties in good health and CMV-seronegative. Sequencing input: PBMCs. V and J are TRBV23-1 and TRBJ1-1; D remains ambiguous. TRBV23-1 is an ORF, and what it does is uncertain. The CDR3 spells CASGPEAFF. DNA of the CDR3: TGCGCCAGCGGGCCTGAAGCTTTCTTT.